This is a list of T cell receptor beta chains from one sample in a study of PD-L1 blockade in urothelial cancer. TCRdb's table, derived via immunoSEQ multiplex PCR, lists solely in-frame clones and lacks some. The profile covers tens of thousands of clones, with roughly 80% appearing a single time and 5.5% to 7.5% taken by the ten largest. The material sequenced was PBMCs, taken around atezolizumab (anti-PD-L1) treatment. Every receptor here comes from a man in his forties with urothelial cancer. Both conserved end residues are part of each CDR3. The D gene is left open where the match is weak. Size values are once, few and many counts, or a class for expanded clones, and some rows have none.

V	size	D	J	DNA	CDR3
TRBV9	-	TRBD1	TRBJ1-4	TGTGCCAGCAGCGTAGGACAGGGTTCGAGGGAAAAACTGTTTTTT	CASSVGQGSREKLFF
TRBV7-7	once	TRBD2	TRBJ2-1	TGTGCTAGCAGTTCGGGAGGTGCCTACAATGAGCAGTTCTTC	CASSSGGAYNEQFF
TRBV18	-	TRBD1	TRBJ1-2	TGTGCCAGCTCCCCGCGACAGGGCGACGGTGGCTACACCTTC	CASSPRQGDGGYTF
TRBV15	-	TRBD1	TRBJ2-3	TGTGCCACCGGCTCCGGGACAGGCACAGATACGCAGTATTTT	CATGSGTGTDTQYF
TRBV7-3	-	-	TRBJ2-2	TGTGCCAGCAGCTTGGACAGTTACGGCGGGGGAATGAGGAAGCTGTTTTTT	CASSLDSYGGGMRKLFF
TRBV30	-	-	TRBJ2-7	TGTGCCTGGAGTGTGTCGGGGGTTTTGAGGGAGCAGTACTTC	CAWSVSGVLREQYF
TRBV10-3	-	TRBD1	TRBJ2-7	TGTGCCATCAACAAGATAACAGGGGGCGCGGGGCCCTACGAGCAGTACTTC	CAINKITGGAGPYEQYF
TRBV5-4	-	TRBD2	TRBJ2-3	TGTGCCAGCAAACTAGCGGGAATGGATACGCAGTATTTT	CASKLAGMDTQYF
TRBV5-4	-	-	TRBJ1-1	TGTGCCAGCAGCTTGGAGGTAGCGGGCACTGAAGCTTTCTTT	CASSLEVAGTEAFF
TRBV7-2	-	-	TRBJ2-5	TGTGCCAGCAGCTTAGAGCCAGGGGCCCAAGAGACCCAGTACTTC	CASSLEPGAQETQYF
TRBV2	-	-	TRBJ1-2	TGTGCCAGCAGTGCTAGGAGATCTAACTATGGCTACACCTTC	CASSARRSNYGYTF
TRBV2	-	TRBD1	TRBJ2-2	TGTGCCAGCAGGTCAGACAGGGGGCGGATCACCGGGGAGCTGTTTTTT	CASRSDRGRITGELFF
TRBV30	-	TRBD2	TRBJ2-7	TGTGCCTGGAGGAAAGCGGGAGCCTACGAGCAGTACTTC	CAWRKAGAYEQYF
TRBV27	-	-	TRBJ1-5	TGTGCCACCAGATCGGCAGGTCTCAATCAGCCCCAGCATTTT	CATRSAGLNQPQHF
TRBV7-3	-	TRBD2	TRBJ2-3	TGTGCCAGCAGCCGGACTAGCGGGGGATCCTCTAGCACAGATACGCAGTATTTT	CASSRTSGGSSSTDTQYF
TRBV6-5	-	TRBD2	TRBJ2-7	TGTGCCAGCAGTTACGGGACTAGGGGCTACGAGCAGTACTTC	CASSYGTRGYEQYF
TRBV11-2	-	-	TRBJ2-7	TGTGCCAGCAGCTTAGAGAGGGACGGGCGGGGCGAGCAGTACTTC	CASSLERDGRGEQYF
TRBV7-9	-	-	TRBJ1-3	TGTGCCAGCAGCTTAGCCACAGGGTCTGGAAACACCATATATTTT	CASSLATGSGNTIYF
TRBV7-6	-	TRBD2	TRBJ2-1	TGTGCCAGCAGCTCCATAGCGGGGTCCTACAATGAGCAGTTCTTC	CASSSIAGSYNEQFF
TRBV28	-	-	TRBJ1-5	TGTGCCAGCAGCCTAGACTCGGGAAGTAATCAGCCCCAGCATTTT	CASSLDSGSNQPQHF
TRBV11-2	-	-	TRBJ1-1	TGTGCCAGCAGCTCAGGGATGAACACTGAAGCTTTCTTT	CASSSGMNTEAFF
TRBV6-5	-	TRBD2	TRBJ2-1	TGTGCCAGCAGCACACTAGCGGGAGAGAGGGAGCAGTTCTTC	CASSTLAGEREQFF
TRBV28	-	-	TRBJ1-2	TGTGCCAGCAGTTTACCCCAGAGGAAAGGCTACACCTTC	CASSLPQRKGYTF
TRBV7-8	-	TRBD1	TRBJ2-5	TGTGCCAGCACCGCGCGCGGACAGGGATGGGTAGAGACCCAGTACTTC	CASTARGQGWVETQYF
TRBV4-1	-	TRBD2	TRBJ2-7	TGCGCCAGCAGCCGCGGACTAGCGGGAGACGAGCAGTACTTC	CASSRGLAGDEQYF
TRBV6-1	many	-	TRBJ1-5	TGTGCCAGCAGTGAAATAGAGGGCTTGGGACAGCCCCAGCATTTT	CASSEIEGLGQPQHF